A selection of T cell receptor beta chains follows, all from one sample in a study of blood T cell repertoires in COVID-19. Sequencing was performed with immunoSEQ multiplex PCR; in TCRdb, only in-frame clones are kept and a portion is missing. The sample lists approximately 230,000 clones, 80% to 90% occurring once. Material for sequencing was PBMCs or T cells enriched from blood (not recorded which). These receptors were taken from a woman aged 25-40 years who had recovered from COVID-19. The CDR3 runs from the conserved cysteine through the conserved F or W. Fields, in order: D gene, J gene, clone size, V gene, CDR3 protein, CDR3 DNA. The D gene is left open where the match is weak. A row's size may be missing; if present it is once, few, many or a size class.

>TRBD2|TRBJ2-1|NA|TRBV7-3
CASSLGLAGEQFF
TGTGCCAGCAGCTTGGGACTAGCGGGAGAGCAGTTCTTC
>TRBD1|TRBJ1-1|NA|TRBV18
CASSPPFRTGGWDTEAFF
TGTGCCAGCTCACCACCATTTAGAACAGGGGGCTGGGACACTGAAGCTTTCTTT
>TRBD1|TRBJ1-3|NA|TRBV3-1/TRBV3-2
CASSPGGTGNTIYF
TGTGCCAGCAGCCCAGGGGGCACTGGAAACACCATATATTTT
>TRBD2|TRBJ2-2|NA|TRBV4-1
CASSQTSDYTGELFF
TGCGCCAGCAGCCAAACTAGCGATTACACCGGGGAGCTGTTTTTT
>TRBD1|TRBJ2-7|once|TRBV5-6
CASSLAKAQGVLPYEQYF
TGTGCCAGCAGCTTGGCCAAGGCGCAGGGGGTCCTTCCCTACGAGCAGTACTTC
>NA|TRBJ1-5|once|TRBV12-3/TRBV12-4
CASSLREDQPQHF
TGTGCCAGCAGTTTAAGAGAGGATCAGCCCCAGCATTTT
>NA|TRBJ2-3|NA|TRBV21-1
CANRSTQYF
TGTGCCAATAGAAGTACGCAGTATTTT
>TRBD1|TRBJ1-5|few|TRBV6-2/TRBV6-3
CASSYSKGGTGAFSNQPQHF
TGTGCCAGCAGTTACTCGAAAGGCGGGACAGGGGCCTTTAGCAATCAGCCCCAGCATTTT
>NA|TRBJ1-1|NA|TRBV11-2
CASSPRGGYNSEAFF
TGTGCCAGCAGCCCCCGGGGGGGCTACAACTCTGAAGCTTTCTTT
>NA|TRBJ2-1|NA|TRBV19
CASSTGLPSSALF
TGTGCCAGTAGTACGGGATTGCCGTCTTCCGCGCTCTTC
>NA|TRBJ1-2|NA|TRBV4-3
CASSQGGGTYGYTF
TGCGCCAGCAGCCAAGGTGGGGGGACCTATGGCTACACCTTC
>NA|TRBJ1-2|NA|TRBV19
CASKVSRGRNYGYTF
TGTGCCAGTAAAGTCTCCAGGGGCCGTAACTATGGCTACACCTTC
>NA|TRBJ1-3|NA|TRBV4-1
CASSQDPYLRQAAIFSGNTIYF
TGCGCCAGCAGCCAAGATCCCTACCTCCGACAGGCCGCGATTTTCTCTGGAAACACCATATATTTT
>NA|TRBJ1-4|once|TRBV11-2
CASSRQGNLNEKLFF
TGTGCCAGCAGTCGTCAGGGGAACCTTAATGAAAAACTGTTTTTT
>NA|TRBJ1-2|NA|TRBV27
CASRLLTGYGYTF
TGTGCCAGCAGGCTACTGACAGGTTATGGCTACACCTTC
>NA|TRBJ2-7|NA|TRBV20-1
CSASVPGGEQYF
TGCAGTGCTAGTGTGCCGGGCGGGGAGCAGTACTTC
>TRBD1|TRBJ1-4|NA|TRBV6-1
CASREDRASNEKLFF
TGTGCCAGCAGGGAAGACAGGGCAAGTAATGAAAAACTGTTTTTT
>TRBD2|TRBJ2-5|once|TRBV7-3
CASSRGGGETQYF
TGTGCCAGCAGCCGGGGGGGCGGCGAGACCCAGTACTTC
>NA|TRBJ1-2|once|TRBV28
CASSFVQEVRGYTF
TGTGCCAGCAGTTTTGTTCAGGAGGTGCGGGGCTACACCTTC
>TRBD1|TRBJ1-1|NA|TRBV28
CASSSGQGDTEAFF
TGTGCCAGCAGTTCAGGACAGGGGGACACTGAAGCTTTCTTT
>NA|TRBJ2-7|NA|TRBV28
CASSYPGQRSYEQYF
TGTGCCAGCAGTTACCCCGGACAGCGCTCCTACGAGCAGTACTTC
>NA|TRBJ2-7|NA|TRBV19
CASSVREDSVYEQYF
TGTGCCAGTAGTGTCCGCGAGGACTCCGTCTACGAGCAGTACTTC
>NA|TRBJ1-2|NA|TRBV4-3
CASSQAGAGWYGYTF
TGCGCCAGCAGCCAGGCGGGGGCGGGATGGTATGGCTACACCTTC
>NA|TRBJ1-6|NA|TRBV19
CASTSKGGVNSPLHF
TGTGCCAGTACCTCGAAGGGAGGGGTTAATTCACCCCTCCACTTT
>TRBD1|TRBJ1-5|few|TRBV27
CASSPLIYRDRILVGNQPQHF
TGTGCCAGCAGTCCTCTCATCTACCGGGACAGGATTTTAGTTGGCAATCAGCCCCAGCATTTT
>TRBD2|TRBJ2-7|NA|TRBV9
CASSLGTSGSTDDEQYF
TGTGCCAGCAGCCTAGGGACTAGCGGGAGTACAGACGACGAGCAGTACTTC
>TRBD1|TRBJ1-2|many|TRBV5-4
CASSLLGTGDYGYTF
TGTGCCAGCAGCTTACTAGGGACAGGGGACTATGGCTACACCTTC
>NA|TRBJ2-2|NA|TRBV7-6
CASSGSTNTGELFF
TGTGCCTCTAGTGGGAGCACGAACACCGGGGAGCTGTTTTTT
>NA|TRBJ2-7|once|TRBV7-9
CASSFIESGFTYEQYF
TGTGCCAGCAGCTTTATTGAATCAGGTTTTACCTACGAGCAGTACTTC
>TRBD1|TRBJ2-1|NA|TRBV5-1
CASSPEMGQYNEQFF
TGCGCCAGCAGCCCCGAAATGGGACAGTACAATGAGCAGTTCTTC
>NA|TRBJ2-3|NA|TRBV28
CASRSSQSTDTQYF
TGTGCCAGCAGGTCGAGCCAAAGCACAGATACGCAGTATTTT